Sequencing of this T cell receptor (beta chain) was carried out in a study of blood T cells in healthy people across ages. Samples each yielded at least 5 micrograms of total RNA. It was with a sample-barcoded 5' primer and a J-beta primer mix that a second PCR of roughly 7 to 12 cycles was run. MiXCR was run by TCRdb on the 5' RACE reads, yielding one entry per CDR3 protein. The profile covers 980,000 or so distinct CDR3 sequences, with roughly 48% appearing a single time and roughly an eighth taken by the ten largest. This clonotype was counted a few times. V was clipped by 2 bases and J by 5 bases, with 7 bases between them. CDR3 length equals 13 residues. Germline V lookup: CDR1 KGHSH, CDR2 LQKENI.

This TCR came from a young man in good health. The chain combines TRBV18 with TRBJ1-5; a weak D match, TRBD1 (6 bases). The sample taken for sequencing was blood. CDR3 sequence (DNA): TGTGCCAGCTCACCAGGACAGCATCAGCCCCAGCATTTT. This sequence encodes CASSPGQHQPQHF. Using reference TRBV18 and TRBJ1-5 for the parts outside the CDR3, the full variable domain is NAGVMQNPRHLVRRRGQEARLRCSPMKGHSHVYWYRQLPEEGLKFMVYLQKENIIDESGMPKERFSAEFPKEGPSILRIQQVVRGDSAAYFCASSPGQHQPQHFGDGTRLSIL.